This T cell receptor (delta chain) comes out of a study of γδ T cells in repeated Plasmodium falciparum infection. Study-wide background: Donors were malaria-exposed Malian children or age- and gender-matched Australian children.

TRG and TRD sequences were obtained from every sorted gammadelta sample. TCRdb called clones anew from the multiplex PCR reads with CATT. The data show 90,000 or so delta-chain clones, 0.85% to 1% seen once. Gammadelta T cells were flow-sorted from PBMC into Vgamma9/Vdelta2+ and Vdelta2-negative populations for bulk analysis. This clone has a handful of counts. Its antigen is not known. TCRdb shows a much larger clone's protein in place of this DNA's translation, and the two differ at residue 3, likely through a read error; the protein shown is translated from the DNA. Germline V gives CDR1 GEAIGNYY, CDR2 EKD. V gave up 9 bases and J gave up 0 bases; unmatched junction bases: 9. The CDR3 runs to 14 residues. Notes on the study in general: Vgamma9/Vdelta2+ repertoires stayed stably polyclonal over time and infection.

The chain couples TRDV2 to TRDJ1, with 7 bases lining up with TRDD3. Since TCRdb gives no J gene, matching the DNA to germline was used here to assign it. Material for sequencing was gamma-delta T cells from blood. This TCR was sampled from a pool of human donors (malaria-infected and uninfected, not separated). The CDR3 is CARALWGYTDKLIF. For the CDR3, the DNA is TGTGCCCGTGCTCTCTGGGGGTACACCGATAAACTCATCTTT.